This T cell receptor beta chain was captured by sequencing in a study of human T cells and chemical hapten exposure. Turning to the study itself: Variability of per-sample TCR yields stemmed mainly from small differences in pooled library volume.

Overall study results and limits: With DPC sensitization, TCRs exceeding 1 in 1000 frequency showed no change.

V gave up 8 bases and J gave up 6 bases, with 10 bases separating them. From germline, CDR1 is MNHNS and CDR2 SASEGT. This CDR3 has 11 amino acids. This clonotype turned up a few times. What it binds is unknown. TCRdb passed the RACE reads through MiXCR, listing each CDR3 protein once. In the table there are roughly 130,000 distinct CDR3 sequences, more than 7.5% of which are singletons. Noted time point: healthy volunteer bleed at 2 weeks. The total RNA was obtained from whole blood that was not fractionated. The receptor was derived from a male donor in good health. Some clones in this sample may be carry-over from other donors' samples. The chain recombines TRBV6-1 with TRBJ1-2, with D perhaps matching TRBD1 (6 bases). The sample was whole blood. The CDR3 sequence is CASSGVDGYTF. The CDR3 DNA sequence: TGTGCCAGCTCAGGGGTGGATGGCTACACCTTC.